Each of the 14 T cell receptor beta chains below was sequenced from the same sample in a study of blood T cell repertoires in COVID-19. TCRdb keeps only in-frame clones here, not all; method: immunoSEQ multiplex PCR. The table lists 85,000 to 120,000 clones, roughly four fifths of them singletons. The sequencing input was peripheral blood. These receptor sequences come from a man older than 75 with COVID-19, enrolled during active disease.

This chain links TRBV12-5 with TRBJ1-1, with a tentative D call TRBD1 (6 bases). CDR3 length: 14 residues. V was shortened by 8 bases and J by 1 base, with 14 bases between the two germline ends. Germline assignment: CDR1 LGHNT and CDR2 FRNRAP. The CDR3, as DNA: TGTGCTAGTCCCAACAGGGACCAGAACACTGAAGCTTTCTTT. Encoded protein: CASPNRDQNTEAFF.

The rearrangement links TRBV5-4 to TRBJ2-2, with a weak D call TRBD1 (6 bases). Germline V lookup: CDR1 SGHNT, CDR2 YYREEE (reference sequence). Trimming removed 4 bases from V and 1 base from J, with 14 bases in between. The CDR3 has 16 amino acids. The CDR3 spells CASSKGLGQNTGELFF. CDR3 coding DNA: TGTGCCAGCAGCAAGGGCCTGGGACAGAACACCGGGGAGCTGTTTTTT.

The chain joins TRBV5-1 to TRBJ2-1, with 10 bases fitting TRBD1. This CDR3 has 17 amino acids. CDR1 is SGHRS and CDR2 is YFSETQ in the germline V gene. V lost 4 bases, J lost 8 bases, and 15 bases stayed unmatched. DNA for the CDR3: TGCGCCAGCAGCCGTTGGGGACAGGGGATCCCCTTGGATGAGCAGTTCTTC. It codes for CASSRWGQGIPLDEQFF.

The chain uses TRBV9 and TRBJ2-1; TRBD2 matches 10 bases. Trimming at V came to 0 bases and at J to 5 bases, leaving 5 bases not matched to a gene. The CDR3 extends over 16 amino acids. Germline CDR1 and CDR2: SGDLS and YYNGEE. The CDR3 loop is CASSVGAGGPDNEQFF. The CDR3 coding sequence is TGTGCCAGCAGCGTAGGAGCGGGAGGGCCAGACAATGAGCAGTTCTTC.

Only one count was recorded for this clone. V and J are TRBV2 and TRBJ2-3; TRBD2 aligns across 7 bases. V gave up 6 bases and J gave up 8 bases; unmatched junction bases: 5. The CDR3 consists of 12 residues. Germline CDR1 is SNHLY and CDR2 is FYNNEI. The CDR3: CASRTSSGTQYF. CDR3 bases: TGTGCCAGCAGGACCTCTAGCGGTACGCAGTATTTT.

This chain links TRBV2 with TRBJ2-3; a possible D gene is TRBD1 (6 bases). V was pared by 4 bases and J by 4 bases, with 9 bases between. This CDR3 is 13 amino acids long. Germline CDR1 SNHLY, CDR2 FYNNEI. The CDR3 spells CASSGQVADTQYF. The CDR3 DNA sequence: TGTGCCAGCAGTGGACAGGTCGCAGATACGCAGTATTTT.

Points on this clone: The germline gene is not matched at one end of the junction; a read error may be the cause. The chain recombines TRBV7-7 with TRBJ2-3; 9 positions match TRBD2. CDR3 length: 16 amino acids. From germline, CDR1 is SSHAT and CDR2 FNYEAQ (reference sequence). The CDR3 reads CASSFLAGPSTDTQYF. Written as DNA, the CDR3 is TGTGCTAGCAGCTTCCTAGCGGGACCCAGCACAGATACGCAGTATTTT.

The CDR3 here is CASRPGLGGWETQYF. The CDR3 DNA reads as TGTGCCAGCAGGCCGGGATTGGGGGGTTGGGAGACCCAGTACTTC. The chain recombines TRBV28 with TRBJ2-5, with D tentatively TRBD2 (6 bases). V lost 6 bases, J lost 5 bases, and 19 bases lay in between. Germline V CDR1 and CDR2: MDHEN, SYDVKM. The CDR3 length is 15 residues.

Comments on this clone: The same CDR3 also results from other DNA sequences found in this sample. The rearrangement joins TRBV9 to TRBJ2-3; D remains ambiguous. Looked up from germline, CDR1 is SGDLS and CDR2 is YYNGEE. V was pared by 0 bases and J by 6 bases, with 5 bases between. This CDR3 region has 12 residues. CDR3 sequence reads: CASSVAGDTQYF. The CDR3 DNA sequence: TGTGCCAGCAGCGTAGCAGGTGATACGCAGTATTTT.

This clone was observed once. Here the CDR3 DNA reads TGCAGCGTCTTGTTTGGCAATCAGCCCCAGCATTTT. Translated, it gives CSVLFGNQPQHF. This chain uses TRBV29-1 with TRBJ1-5, with unresolved D. CDR3 length: 12 residues. Per germline, CDR1 SQVTM and CDR2 ANQGSEA. The V and J ends lost 6 bases and 2 bases respectively, with 8 bases between them.

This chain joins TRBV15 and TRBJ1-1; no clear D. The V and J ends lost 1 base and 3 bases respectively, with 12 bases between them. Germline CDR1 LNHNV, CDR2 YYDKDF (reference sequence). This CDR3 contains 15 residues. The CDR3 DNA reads TGTGCCACCAGCAGAGCCCGTTCCGGGGACACTGAAGCTTTCTTT. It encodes CATSRARSGDTEAFF.

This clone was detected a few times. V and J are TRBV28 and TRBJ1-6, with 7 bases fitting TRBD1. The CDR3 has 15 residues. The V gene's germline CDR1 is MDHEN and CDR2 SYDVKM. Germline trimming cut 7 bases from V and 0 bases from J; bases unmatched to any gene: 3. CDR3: CASTRQGSYNSPLHF. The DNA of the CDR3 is TGTGCCAGCACCCGACAGGGCTCCTATAATTCACCCCTCCACTTT.

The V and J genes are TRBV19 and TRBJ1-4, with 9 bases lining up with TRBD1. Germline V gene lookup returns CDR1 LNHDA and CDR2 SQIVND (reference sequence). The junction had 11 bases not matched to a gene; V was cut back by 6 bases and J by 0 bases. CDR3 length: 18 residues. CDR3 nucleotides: TGTGCCAGTAGCTCCGACAGGGGGTTGTCTGCAACTAATGAAAAACTGTTTTTT. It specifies CASSSDRGLSATNEKLFF. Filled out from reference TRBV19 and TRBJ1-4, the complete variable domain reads DGGITQSPKYLFRKEGQNVTLSCEQNLNHDAMYWYRQDPGQGLRLIYYSQIVNDFQKGDIAEGYSVSREKKESFPLTVTSAQKNPTAFYLCASSSDRGLSATNEKLFFGSGTQLSVL.

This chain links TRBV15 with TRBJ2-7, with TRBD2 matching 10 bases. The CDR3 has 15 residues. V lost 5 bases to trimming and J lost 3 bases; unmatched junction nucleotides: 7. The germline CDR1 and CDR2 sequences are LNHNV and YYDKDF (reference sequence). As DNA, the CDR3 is TGTGCCACCAGCGGAAGGACTAGCGGTAACTACGAGCAGTACTTC. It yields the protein CATSGRTSGNYEQYF.